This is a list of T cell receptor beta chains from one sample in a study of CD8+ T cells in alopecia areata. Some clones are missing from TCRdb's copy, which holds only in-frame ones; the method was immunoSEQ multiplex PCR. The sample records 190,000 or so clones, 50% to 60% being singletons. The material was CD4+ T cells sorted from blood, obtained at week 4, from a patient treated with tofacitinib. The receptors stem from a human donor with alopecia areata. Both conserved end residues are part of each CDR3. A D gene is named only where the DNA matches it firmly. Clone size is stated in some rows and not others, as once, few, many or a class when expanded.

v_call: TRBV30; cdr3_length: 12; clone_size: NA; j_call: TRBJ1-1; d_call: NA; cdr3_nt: TGTGCCTCACTAGGCCTGAACACTGAAGCTTTCTTT; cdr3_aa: CASLGLNTEAFF
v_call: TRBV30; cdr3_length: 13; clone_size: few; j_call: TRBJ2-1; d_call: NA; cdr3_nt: TGTGCCTGGAGAGCCGGGCCCTACAATGAGCAGTTCTTC; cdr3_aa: CAWRAGPYNEQFF
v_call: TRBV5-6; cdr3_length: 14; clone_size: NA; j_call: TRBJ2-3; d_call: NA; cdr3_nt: TGTGCCAGCAGCCACACCGGACGGGGGGATACGCAGTATTTT; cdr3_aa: CASSHTGRGDTQYF
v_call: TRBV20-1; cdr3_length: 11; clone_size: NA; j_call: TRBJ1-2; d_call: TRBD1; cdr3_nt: TGCAGTGCTAGGACAGGGGGCATCGACACCTTC; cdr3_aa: CSARTGGIDTF
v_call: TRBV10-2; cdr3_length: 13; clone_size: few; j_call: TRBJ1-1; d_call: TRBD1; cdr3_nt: TGCGCCAGCACGGAACAGGGGTTTGCTGAAGCTTTCTTT; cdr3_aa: CASTEQGFAEAFF
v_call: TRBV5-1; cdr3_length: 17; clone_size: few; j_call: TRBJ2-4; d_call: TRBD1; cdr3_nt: TGCGCCAGCAGCCCGGCCGGGACAGGGTACGGCAAAAACATTCAGTACTTC; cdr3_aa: CASSPAGTGYGKNIQYF
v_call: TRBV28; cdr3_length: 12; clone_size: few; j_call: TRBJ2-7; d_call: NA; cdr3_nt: TGTGCCAGCAGTCGGAAGGGCTACGAGCAGTACTTC; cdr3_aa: CASSRKGYEQYF
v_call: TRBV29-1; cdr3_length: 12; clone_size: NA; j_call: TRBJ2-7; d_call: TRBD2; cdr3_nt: TGCAGCGTTGGGGAGGGGAGGTACGAGCAGTACTTC; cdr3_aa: CSVGEGRYEQYF
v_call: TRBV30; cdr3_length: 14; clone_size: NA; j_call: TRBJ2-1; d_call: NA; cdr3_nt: TGTGCCTGGAGTAGGGGGGTCCCCTCCAATGCGCAGTTCTTC; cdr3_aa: CAWSRGVPSNAQFF
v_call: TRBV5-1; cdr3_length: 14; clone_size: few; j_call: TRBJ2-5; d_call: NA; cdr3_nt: TGCGCCAGCAGCTTACAGGGCTACCAAGAGACCCAGTACTTC; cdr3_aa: CASSLQGYQETQYF
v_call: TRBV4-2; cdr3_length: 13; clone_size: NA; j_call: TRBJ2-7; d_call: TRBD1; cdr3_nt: TGTGCCAGCAGCCATGAACAGGGGTACGAGCAGTACTTC; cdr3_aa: CASSHEQGYEQYF
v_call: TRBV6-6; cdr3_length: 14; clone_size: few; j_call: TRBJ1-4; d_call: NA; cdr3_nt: TGTGCCAGCAGTTACGGGGAACAGGAGGCGAAACTGTTTTTT; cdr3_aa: CASSYGEQEAKLFF
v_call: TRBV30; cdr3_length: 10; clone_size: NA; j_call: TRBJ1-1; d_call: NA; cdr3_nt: TGTGCCTGGAGCCACACTGAAGCTTTCTTT; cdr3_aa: CAWSHTEAFF
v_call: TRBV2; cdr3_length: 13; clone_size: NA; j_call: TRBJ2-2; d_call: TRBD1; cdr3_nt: TGTGCCAGCGGAAGACAGGGGGCCTGGGAGCTGTTTTTT; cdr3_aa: CASGRQGAWELFF
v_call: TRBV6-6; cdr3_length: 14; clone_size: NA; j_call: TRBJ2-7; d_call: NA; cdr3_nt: TGTGCCAGCACCTCGAGGGGGGGGTCCTACGAGCAGTACTTC; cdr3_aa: CASTSRGGSYEQYF
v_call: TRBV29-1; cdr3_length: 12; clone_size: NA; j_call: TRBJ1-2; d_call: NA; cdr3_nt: TGCAGCGCCGTGGACGGGGAAAAAGGCTACACCTTC; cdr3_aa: CSAVDGEKGYTF
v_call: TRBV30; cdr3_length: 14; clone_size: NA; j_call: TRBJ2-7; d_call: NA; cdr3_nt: TGTGCCTGGACTAAAAAGGGGGGGCTCTACGAGCAGTACTTC; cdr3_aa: CAWTKKGGLYEQYF
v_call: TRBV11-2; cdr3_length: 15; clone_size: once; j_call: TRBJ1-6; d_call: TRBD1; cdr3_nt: TGTGCCAGCAGCTTAGGACAGGGGGCTAATTCACCCCTCCACTTT; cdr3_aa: CASSLGQGANSPLHF
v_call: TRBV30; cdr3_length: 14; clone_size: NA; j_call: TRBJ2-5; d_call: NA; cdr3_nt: TGTGCCTGGAGTCCGGGTATTGACAAAGAGACCCAGTACTTC; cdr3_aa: CAWSPGIDKETQYF
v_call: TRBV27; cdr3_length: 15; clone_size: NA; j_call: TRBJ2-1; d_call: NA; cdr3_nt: TGTGCCAGCAGTTCAGGGTCTCGCTCCTACAATGAGCAGTTCTTC; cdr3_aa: CASSSGSRSYNEQFF
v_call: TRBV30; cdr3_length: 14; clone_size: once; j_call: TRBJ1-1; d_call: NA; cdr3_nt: TGTGCCTGGATTCCCCCAGGGGTGGGCACTGAAGCTTTCTTT; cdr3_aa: CAWIPPGVGTEAFF
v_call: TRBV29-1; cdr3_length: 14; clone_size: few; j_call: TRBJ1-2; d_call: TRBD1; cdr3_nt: TGCAGCGTTGAACATGGACAGGGGGGCTATGGCTACACCTTC; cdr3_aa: CSVEHGQGGYGYTF
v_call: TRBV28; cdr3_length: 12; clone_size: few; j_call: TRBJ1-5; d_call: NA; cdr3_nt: TGTGCCAGCAGCCCACCGAATCAGCCCCAGCATTTT; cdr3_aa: CASSPPNQPQHF
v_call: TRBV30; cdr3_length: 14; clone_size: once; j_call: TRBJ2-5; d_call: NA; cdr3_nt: TGTGCCTGGAGTGTTTCTGGTCTGGGGGAGACCCAGTACTTC; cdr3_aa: CAWSVSGLGETQYF
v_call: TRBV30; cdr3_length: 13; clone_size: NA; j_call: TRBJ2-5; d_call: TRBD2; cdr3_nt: TGTGCCTGGAGTGGACTAGCAGGAGAGACCCAGTACTTC; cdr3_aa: CAWSGLAGETQYF
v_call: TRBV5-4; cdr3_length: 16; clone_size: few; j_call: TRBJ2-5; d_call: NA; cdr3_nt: TGTGCCAGCAGCTTACCGGGACTGGGGTACCAAGAGACCCAGTACTTC; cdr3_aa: CASSLPGLGYQETQYF
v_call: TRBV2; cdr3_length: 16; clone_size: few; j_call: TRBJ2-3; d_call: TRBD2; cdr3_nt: TGTGCCAGCAGGAGGCCCCCCAGCGGGACTAGCGATACGCAGTATTTT; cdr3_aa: CASRRPPSGTSDTQYF
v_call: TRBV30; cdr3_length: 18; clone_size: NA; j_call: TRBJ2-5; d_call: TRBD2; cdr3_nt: TGTGCCTGGAGTGCATATCCGGGACTAGCGGGGGACCAAGAGACCCAGTACTTC; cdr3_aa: CAWSAYPGLAGDQETQYF
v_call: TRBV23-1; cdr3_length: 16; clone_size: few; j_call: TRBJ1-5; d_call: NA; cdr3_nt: TGCGCCAGCAGTCAATCTGGTCACCACCACAATCAGCCCCAGCATTTT; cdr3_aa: CASSQSGHHHNQPQHF
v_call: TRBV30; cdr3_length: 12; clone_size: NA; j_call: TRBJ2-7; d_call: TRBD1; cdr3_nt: TGTGCCTGGAGTGCGACAGGGTTCGAGCAGTACTTC; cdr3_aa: CAWSATGFEQYF
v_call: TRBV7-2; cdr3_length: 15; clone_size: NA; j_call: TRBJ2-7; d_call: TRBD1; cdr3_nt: TGTGCCAGCAGCTTCGGACAGGGAGGAACCTACGAGCAGTACTTC; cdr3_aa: CASSFGQGGTYEQYF
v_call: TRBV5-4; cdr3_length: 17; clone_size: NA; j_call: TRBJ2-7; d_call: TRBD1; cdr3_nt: TGTGCCAGCAGCTCGCCAGGGGCGACAGGGAATCCCTACGAGCAGTACTTC; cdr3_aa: CASSSPGATGNPYEQYF
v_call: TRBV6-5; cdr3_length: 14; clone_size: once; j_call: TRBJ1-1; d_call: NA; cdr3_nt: TGTGCCAGCAGTTACTCCCAGACCGGGGCCATGGCTTTCTTT; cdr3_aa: CASSYSQTGAMAFF
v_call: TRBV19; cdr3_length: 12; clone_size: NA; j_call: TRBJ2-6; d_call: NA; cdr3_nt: TGTGCCAGTAGTCAAGAGGCCAACGTCCTGACTTTC; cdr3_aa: CASSQEANVLTF
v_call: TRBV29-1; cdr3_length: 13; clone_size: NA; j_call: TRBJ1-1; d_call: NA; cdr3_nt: TGCAGCGTTCGCCCCGACCCGGCCACTGAAGCTTTCTTT; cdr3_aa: CSVRPDPATEAFF
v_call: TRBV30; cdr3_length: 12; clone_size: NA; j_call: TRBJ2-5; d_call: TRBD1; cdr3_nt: TGTGCCTGCAGGACAGGGGGGGAGACCCAGTACTTC; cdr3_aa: CACRTGGETQYF
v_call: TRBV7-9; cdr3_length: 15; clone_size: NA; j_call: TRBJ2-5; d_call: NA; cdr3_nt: TGTGCCAGCAGCTTAGAACAGGGACGTTGGGAGACCCAGTACTTC; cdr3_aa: CASSLEQGRWETQYF
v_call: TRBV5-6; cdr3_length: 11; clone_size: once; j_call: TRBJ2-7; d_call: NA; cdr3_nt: TGTGCCAGCAGCTCATACTACGAGCAGTACTTC; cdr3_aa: CASSSYYEQYF
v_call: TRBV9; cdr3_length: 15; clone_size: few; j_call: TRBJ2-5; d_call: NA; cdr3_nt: TGTGCCAGCAGCACTCAACAGGGACCCCAAGAGACCCAGTACTTC; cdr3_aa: CASSTQQGPQETQYF
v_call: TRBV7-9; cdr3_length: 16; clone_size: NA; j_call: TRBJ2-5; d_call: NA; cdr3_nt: TGTGCCAGCAGCTTAAGGCCCCAAGCTCTACAAGAGACCCAGTACTTC; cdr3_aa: CASSLRPQALQETQYF
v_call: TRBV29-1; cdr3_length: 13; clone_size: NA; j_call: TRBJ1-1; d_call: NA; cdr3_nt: TGCAGCGTTACCGGAGGGGGTAACACTGAAGCTTTCTTT; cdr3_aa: CSVTGGGNTEAFF
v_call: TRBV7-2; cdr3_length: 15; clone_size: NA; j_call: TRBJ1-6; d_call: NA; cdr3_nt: TGTGCCAGCATCCTTGGACACATCTATAATTCACCCCTCCACTTT; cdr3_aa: CASILGHIYNSPLHF
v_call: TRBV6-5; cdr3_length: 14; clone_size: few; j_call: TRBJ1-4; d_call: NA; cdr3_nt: TGTGCCAGCAGTTACTTTCCGCGGGGAGAAAAACTGTTTTTT; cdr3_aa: CASSYFPRGEKLFF
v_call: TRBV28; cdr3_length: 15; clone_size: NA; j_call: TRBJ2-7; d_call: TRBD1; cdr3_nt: TGTGCCAGCAGTATAACCGGGACAGGGGGCTACGAGCAGTACTTC; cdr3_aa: CASSITGTGGYEQYF
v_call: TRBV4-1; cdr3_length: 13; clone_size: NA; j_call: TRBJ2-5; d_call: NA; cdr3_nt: TGCGCCAGCAGCCAAGCGCCTGGGGAGACCCAGTACTTC; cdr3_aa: CASSQAPGETQYF
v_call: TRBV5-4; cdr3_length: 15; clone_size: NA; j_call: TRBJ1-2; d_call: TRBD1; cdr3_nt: TGTGCCAGCACCTTGCTCGGGACAGGGGATTATGGCTACACCTTC; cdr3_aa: CASTLLGTGDYGYTF
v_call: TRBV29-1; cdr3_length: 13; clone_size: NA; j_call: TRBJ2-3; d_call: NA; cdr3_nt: TGCAGCGTTGAGCCCGGGGGCACAGATACGCAGTATTTT; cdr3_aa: CSVEPGGTDTQYF
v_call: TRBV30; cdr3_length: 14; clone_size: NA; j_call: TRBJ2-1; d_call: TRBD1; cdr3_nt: TGTGCCTACTACAGGGGGAGCTCCTACAATGAGCAGTTCTTC; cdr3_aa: CAYYRGSSYNEQFF
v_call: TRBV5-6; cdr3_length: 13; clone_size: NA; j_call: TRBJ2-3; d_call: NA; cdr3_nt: TGTGCCAGCAGCTGGGGGGGCGCAGATACGCAGTATTTT; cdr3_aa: CASSWGGADTQYF
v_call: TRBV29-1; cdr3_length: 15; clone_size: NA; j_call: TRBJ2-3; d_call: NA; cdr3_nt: TGCAGCGTTCGTATCCGGGAGCAATTCACAGATACGCAGTATTTT; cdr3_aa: CSVRIREQFTDTQYF
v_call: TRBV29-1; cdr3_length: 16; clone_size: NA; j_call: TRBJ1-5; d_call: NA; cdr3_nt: TGCAGCCCCTGTGGTGGGCGGTTCCATAGCAATCAGCCCCAGCATTTT; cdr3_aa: CSPCGGRFHSNQPQHF
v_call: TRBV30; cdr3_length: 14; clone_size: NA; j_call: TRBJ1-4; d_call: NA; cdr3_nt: TGTGCCTGGAGTGTACTGGGAGGACAGGAAAAACTGTTTTTT; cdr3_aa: CAWSVLGGQEKLFF
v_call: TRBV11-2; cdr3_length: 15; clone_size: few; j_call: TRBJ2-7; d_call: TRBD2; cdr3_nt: TGTGCCAGCAGCTTTACTAGCGATAACCTGTACGAGCAGTACTTC; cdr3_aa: CASSFTSDNLYEQYF
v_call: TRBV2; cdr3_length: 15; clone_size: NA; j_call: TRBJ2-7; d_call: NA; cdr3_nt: TGTGCCAGCAGACCCCAACAGGGAACCTACTACGAGCAGTACTTC; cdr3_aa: CASRPQQGTYYEQYF